This TCR beta chain came from a study of blood T cell repertoires in COVID-19. Study at large: Donors in the United States, Italy and Spain gave samples during acute or convalescent COVID-19. Sources were T cells, B-cell-depleted T cells, or PBMCs; the material itself was cDNA or gDNA.

The V gene end was trimmed by 3 bases and the J gene end by 6 bases; junction bases not matched to a gene: 9. Germline CDR1 and CDR2: SGHAT and FQNNGV. The CDR3 runs to 15 residues. The repertoire was sequenced with immunoSEQ multiplex PCR; TCRdb's copy has only in-frame clones and lacks some. This repertoire shows 90,000 to 140,000 clones, roughly 79% found once; its top ten account for approximately 10%. The chain is built from TRBV11-2 and TRBJ2-3; 7 nucleotides agree with TRBD2. Material for sequencing was peripheral blood. This TCR came from a woman aged 65 to 85 with acute or convalescent COVID-19. CDR3: CASSLTPPGGDTQYF. The DNA for the CDR3 is TGTGCCAGCAGCTTGACACCCCCCGGGGGGGATACGCAGTATTTT. Complete variable domain (other parts from reference TRBV11-2 and TRBJ2-3): EAGVAQSPRYKIIEKRQSVAFWCNPISGHATLYWYQQILGQGPKLLIQFQNNGVVDDSQLPKDRFSAERLKGVDSTLKIQPAKLEDSAVYLCASSLTPPGGDTQYFGPGTRLTVL.